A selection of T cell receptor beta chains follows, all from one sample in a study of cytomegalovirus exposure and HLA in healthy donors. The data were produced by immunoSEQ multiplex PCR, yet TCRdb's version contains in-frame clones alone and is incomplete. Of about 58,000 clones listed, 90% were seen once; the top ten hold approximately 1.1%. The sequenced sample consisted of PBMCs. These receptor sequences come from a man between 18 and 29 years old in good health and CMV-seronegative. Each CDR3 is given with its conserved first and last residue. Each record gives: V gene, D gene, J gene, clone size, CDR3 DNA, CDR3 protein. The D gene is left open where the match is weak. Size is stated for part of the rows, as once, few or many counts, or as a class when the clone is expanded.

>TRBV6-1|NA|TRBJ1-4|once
TGTGCCAGCAGTGAAAGGCGGCAGGGAAGGGAAAAACTGTTTTTT
CASSERRQGREKLFF
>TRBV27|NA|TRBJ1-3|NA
TGTGCCAGCAGTTTACATCCGGGGTCTGGAAACACCATATATTTT
CASSLHPGSGNTIYF
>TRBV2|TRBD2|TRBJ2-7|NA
TGTGCCAGCAGTTCCCAGACTAGCTGGGAGGACTACGAGCAGTACTTC
CASSSQTSWEDYEQYF
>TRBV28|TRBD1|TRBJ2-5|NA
TGTGCCAGCAGTTTAATTATTCAGGGGGCCTCTGGGGAGACCCAGTACTTC
CASSLIIQGASGETQYF
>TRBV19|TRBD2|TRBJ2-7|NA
TGTGCCAGTAGTCAAGGACTAGCGGGAGTGTACGAGCAGTACTTC
CASSQGLAGVYEQYF
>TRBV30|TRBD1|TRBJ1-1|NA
TGTGCCTGTACCGGGACAGGGAGATTCGAAGCTTTCTTT
CACTGTGRFEAFF
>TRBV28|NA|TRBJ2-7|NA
TGTGCCAGCAGCGATCCGGGCGCGGGTTCCTACGAGCAGTACTTC
CASSDPGAGSYEQYF
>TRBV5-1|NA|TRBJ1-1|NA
TGCGCCAGCAGCTTACGGGAAAACACTGAAGCTTTCTTT
CASSLRENTEAFF
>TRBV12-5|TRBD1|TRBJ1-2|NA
TGTGCTAGTGGTTTGTGGGGCGACAGGGCCTACGGCTACACCTTC
CASGLWGDRAYGYTF
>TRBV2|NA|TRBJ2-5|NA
TGTGCCAGCAAAGAGCGAGGGATTTCTGGCATGGAGACCCAGTACTTC
CASKERGISGMETQYF
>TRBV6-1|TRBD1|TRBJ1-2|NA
TGTGCCAGCACTCGGGACAGTATTTATGGCTACACCTTC
CASTRDSIYGYTF
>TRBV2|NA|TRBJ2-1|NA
TGTGCCAGCACTTTTGGAAGGAGGCAGTTCTTC
CASTFGRRQFF
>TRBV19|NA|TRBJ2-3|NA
TGTGCCAGTAGTCCCCTGTTCACAGATACGCAGTATTTT
CASSPLFTDTQYF
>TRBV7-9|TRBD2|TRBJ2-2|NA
TGTGCCAGCAGCTCACCGGGACTAATCACCGGGGAGCTGTTTTTT
CASSSPGLITGELFF
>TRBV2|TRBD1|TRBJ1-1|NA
TGTGCCAGCAGTGGGACAGGGGAGAACACTGAAGCTTTCTTT
CASSGTGENTEAFF
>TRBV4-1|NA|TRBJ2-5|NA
TGCGCCAGCAGCCAAGAAGAACTAGTGGGGACCCAGTACTTC
CASSQEELVGTQYF
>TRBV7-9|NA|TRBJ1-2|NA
TGTGCCAGCAGCCCACCAGGACTTGGGGGCTACACCTTC
CASSPPGLGGYTF
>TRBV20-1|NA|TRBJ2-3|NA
TGCAGTGCTAGCGTATCAGATACGCAGTATTTT
CSASVSDTQYF
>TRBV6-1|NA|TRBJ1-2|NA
TGTGCCAGCAGTGAAGGGGGGGACTATGGCTACACCTTC
CASSEGGDYGYTF
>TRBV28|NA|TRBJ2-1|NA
TGTGCCGGCTGGACTTTCAGCTCCTACAATGAGCAGTTCTTC
CAGWTFSSYNEQFF
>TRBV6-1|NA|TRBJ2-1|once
TGTGCCAGCACCTACAGAAGGCCCCCCAATGAGCAGTTCTTC
CASTYRRPPNEQFF
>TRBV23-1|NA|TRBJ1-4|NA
TGCGCCAGCAGTCACCCCTCCGTAGGGAGTAGTAATGAAAAACTGTTTTTT
CASSHPSVGSSNEKLFF
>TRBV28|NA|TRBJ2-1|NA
TGTGCCAGCAGCCCGCCACTCTCTTACAATGAGCAGTTCTTC
CASSPPLSYNEQFF